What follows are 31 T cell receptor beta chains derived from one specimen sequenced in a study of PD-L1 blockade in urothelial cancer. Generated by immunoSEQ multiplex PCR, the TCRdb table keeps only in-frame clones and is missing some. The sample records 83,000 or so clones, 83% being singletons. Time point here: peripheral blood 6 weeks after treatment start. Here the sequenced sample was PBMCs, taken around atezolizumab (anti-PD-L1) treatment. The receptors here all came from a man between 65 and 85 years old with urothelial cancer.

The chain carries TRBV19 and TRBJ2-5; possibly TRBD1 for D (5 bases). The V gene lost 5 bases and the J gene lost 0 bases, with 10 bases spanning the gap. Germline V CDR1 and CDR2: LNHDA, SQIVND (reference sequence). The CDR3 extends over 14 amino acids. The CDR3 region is CASSLSGNQETQYF. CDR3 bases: TGTGCCAGTAGTTTATCAGGGAACCAAGAGACCCAGTACTTC.

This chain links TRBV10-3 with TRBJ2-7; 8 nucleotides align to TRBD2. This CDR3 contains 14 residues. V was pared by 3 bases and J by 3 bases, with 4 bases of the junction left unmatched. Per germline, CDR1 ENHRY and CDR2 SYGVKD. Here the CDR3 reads CAISDGRANYEQYF. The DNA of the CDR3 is TGTGCCATCAGTGACGGGAGGGCCAACTACGAGCAGTACTTC.

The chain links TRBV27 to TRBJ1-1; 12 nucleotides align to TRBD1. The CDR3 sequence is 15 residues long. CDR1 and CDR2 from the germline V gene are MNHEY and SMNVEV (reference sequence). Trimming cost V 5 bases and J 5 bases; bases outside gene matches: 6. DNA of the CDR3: TGTGCCAGCAGTCCCGGGACAGGGGGCGGAACTGAAGCTTTCTTT. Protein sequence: CASSPGTGGGTEAFF.

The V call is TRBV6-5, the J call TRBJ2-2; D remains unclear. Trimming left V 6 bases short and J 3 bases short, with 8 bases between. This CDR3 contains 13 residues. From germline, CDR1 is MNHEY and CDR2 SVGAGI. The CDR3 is CASRTVDTGELFF. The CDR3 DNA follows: TGTGCCAGCAGAACGGTAGACACCGGGGAGCTGTTTTTT.

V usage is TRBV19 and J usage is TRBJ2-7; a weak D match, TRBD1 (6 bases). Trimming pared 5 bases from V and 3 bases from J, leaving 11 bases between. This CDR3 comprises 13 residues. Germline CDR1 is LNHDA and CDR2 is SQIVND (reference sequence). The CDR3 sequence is CASSYRVDYEQYF. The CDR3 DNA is TGTGCCAGTAGTTACAGGGTAGACTACGAGCAGTACTTC.

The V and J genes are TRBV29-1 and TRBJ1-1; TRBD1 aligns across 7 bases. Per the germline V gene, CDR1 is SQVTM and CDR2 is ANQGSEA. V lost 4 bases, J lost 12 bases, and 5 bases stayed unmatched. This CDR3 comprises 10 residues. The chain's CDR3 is CSVVQGITFF. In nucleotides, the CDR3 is TGCAGCGTTGTACAGGGGATAACTTTCTTT.

The CDR3 nucleotides are TGTGCCATCAGGAAACAGGGCGGCACCGGGGAGCTGTTTTTT. This encodes CAIRKQGGTGELFF. This chain connects TRBV10-3 to TRBJ2-2; perhaps TRBD1 as D (6 bases). The CDR3 runs to 14 residues. V was clipped by 6 bases and J by 4 bases, with 12 bases between them. Germline CDR1 is ENHRY and CDR2 is SYGVKD.

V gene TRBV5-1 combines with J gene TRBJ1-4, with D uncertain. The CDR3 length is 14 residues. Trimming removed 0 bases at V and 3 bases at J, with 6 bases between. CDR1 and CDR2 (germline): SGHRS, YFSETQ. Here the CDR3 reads CASSLGVSNEKLFF. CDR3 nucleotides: TGCGCCAGCAGCTTGGGAGTGTCTAATGAAAAACTGTTTTTT.

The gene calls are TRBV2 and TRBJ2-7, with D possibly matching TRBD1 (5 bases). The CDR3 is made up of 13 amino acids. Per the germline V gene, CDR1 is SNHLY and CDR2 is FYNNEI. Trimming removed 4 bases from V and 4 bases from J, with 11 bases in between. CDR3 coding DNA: TGTGCCAGCAGTGTAGACAGTTCGTACGAGCAGTACTTC. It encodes CASSVDSSYEQYF.

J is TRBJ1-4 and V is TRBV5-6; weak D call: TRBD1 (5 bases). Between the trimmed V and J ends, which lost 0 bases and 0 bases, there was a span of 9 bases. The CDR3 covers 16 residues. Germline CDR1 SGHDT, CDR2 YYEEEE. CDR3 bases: TGTGCCAGCAGCTTGGAGGGGCCTGCAACTAATGAAAAACTGTTTTTT. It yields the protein CASSLEGPATNEKLFF. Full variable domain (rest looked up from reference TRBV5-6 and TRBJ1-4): DAGVTQSPTHLIKTRGQQVTLRCSPKSGHDTVSWYQQALGQGPQFIFQYYEEEERQRGNFPDRFSGHQFPNYSSELNVNALLLGDSALYLCASSLEGPATNEKLFFGSGTQLSVL.

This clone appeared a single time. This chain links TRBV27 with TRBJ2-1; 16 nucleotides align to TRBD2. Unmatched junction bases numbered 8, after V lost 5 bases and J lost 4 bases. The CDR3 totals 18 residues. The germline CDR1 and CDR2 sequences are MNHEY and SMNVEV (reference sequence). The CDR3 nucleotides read TGTGCCAGCAGTAACCCGGGACTAGCGGGGGGGCGATACAATGAGCAGTTCTTC. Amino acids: CASSNPGLAGGRYNEQFF.

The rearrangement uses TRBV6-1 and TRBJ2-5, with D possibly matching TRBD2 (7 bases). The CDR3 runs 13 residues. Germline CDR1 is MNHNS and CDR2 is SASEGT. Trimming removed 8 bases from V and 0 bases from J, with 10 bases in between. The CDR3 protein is CASEGGYQETQYF. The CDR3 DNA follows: TGTGCCAGCGAGGGGGGGTACCAAGAGACCCAGTACTTC.

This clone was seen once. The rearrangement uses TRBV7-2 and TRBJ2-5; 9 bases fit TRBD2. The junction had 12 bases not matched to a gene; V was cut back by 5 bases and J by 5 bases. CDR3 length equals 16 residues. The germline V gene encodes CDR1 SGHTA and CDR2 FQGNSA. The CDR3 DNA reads TGTGCCAGCAGCCTCCGACTAGCGGAGGGGGGGGAGACCCAGTACTTC. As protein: CASSLRLAEGGETQYF.

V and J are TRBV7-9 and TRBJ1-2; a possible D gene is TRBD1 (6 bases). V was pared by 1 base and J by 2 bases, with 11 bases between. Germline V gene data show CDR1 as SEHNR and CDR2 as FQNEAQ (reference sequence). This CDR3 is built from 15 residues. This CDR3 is CASSLEGVTNYGYTF. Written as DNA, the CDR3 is TGTGCCAGCAGCTTAGAGGGGGTTACAAACTATGGCTACACCTTC.

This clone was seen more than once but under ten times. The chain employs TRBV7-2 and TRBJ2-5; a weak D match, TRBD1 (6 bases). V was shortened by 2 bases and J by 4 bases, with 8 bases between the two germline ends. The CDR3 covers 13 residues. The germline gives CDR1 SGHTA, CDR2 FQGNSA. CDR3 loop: CASSLLGGETQYF. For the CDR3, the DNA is TGTGCCAGCAGCTTACTAGGGGGAGAGACCCAGTACTTC.

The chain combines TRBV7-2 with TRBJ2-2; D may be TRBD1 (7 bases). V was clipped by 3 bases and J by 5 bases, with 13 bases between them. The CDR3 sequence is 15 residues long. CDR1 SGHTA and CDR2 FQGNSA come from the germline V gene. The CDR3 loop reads CASSLETGRTGELFF. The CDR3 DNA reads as TGTGCCAGCAGCTTGGAGACAGGGAGGACCGGGGAGCTGTTTTTT.

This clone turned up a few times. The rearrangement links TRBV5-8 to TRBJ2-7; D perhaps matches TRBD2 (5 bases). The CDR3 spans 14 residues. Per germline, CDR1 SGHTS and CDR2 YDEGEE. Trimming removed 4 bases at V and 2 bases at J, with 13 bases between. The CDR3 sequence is CASSPRTLTYEQYF. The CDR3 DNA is TGTGCCAGCAGCCCCAGGACTCTTACCTACGAGCAGTACTTC.

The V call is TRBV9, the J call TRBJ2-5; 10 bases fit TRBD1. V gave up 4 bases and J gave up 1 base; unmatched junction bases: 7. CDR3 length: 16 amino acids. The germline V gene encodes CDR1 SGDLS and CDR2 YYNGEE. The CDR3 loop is CASSLQDRGIQETQYF. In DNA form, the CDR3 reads TGTGCCAGCAGCTTACAGGACAGGGGGATCCAAGAGACCCAGTACTTC.

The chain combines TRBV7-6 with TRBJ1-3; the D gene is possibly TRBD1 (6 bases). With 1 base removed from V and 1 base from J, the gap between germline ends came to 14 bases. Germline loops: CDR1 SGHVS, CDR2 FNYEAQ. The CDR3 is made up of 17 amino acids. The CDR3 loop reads CASSLGGQTLSGNTIYF. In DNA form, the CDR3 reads TGTGCCAGCAGCTTAGGAGGACAGACACTATCTGGAAACACCATATATTTT.

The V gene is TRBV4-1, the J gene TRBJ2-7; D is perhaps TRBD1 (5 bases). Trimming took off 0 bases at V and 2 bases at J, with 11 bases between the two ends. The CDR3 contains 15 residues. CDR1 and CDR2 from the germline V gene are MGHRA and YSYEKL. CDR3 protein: CASSQEGPGTYEQYF. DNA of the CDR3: TGCGCCAGCAGCCAAGAAGGTCCAGGGACCTACGAGCAGTACTTC.

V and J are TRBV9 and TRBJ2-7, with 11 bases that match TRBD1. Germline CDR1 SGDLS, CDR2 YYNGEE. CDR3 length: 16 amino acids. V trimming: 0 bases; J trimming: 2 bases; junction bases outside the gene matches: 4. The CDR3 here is CASSVAGQGETYEQYF. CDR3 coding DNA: TGTGCCAGCAGCGTAGCGGGACAGGGGGAAACCTACGAGCAGTACTTC.

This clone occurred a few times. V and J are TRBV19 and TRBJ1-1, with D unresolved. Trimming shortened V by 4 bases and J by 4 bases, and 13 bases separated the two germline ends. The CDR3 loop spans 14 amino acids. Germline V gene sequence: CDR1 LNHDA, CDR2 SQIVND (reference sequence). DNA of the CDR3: TGTGCCAGTAGTAACGAGGGATGGGGCACTGAAGCTTTCTTT. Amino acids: CASSNEGWGTEAFF. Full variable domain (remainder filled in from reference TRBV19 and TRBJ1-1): DGGITQSPKYLFRKEGQNVTLSCEQNLNHDAMYWYRQDPGQGLRLIYYSQIVNDFQKGDIAEGYSVSREKKESFPLTVTSAQKNPTAFYLCASSNEGWGTEAFFGQGTRLTVV.

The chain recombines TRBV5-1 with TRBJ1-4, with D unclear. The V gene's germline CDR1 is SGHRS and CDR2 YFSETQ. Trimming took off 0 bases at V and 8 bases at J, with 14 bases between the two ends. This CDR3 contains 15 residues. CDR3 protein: CASSLGAGGSEKLFF. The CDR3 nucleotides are TGCGCCAGCAGCTTGGGAGCAGGTGGAAGCGAAAAACTGTTTTTT.

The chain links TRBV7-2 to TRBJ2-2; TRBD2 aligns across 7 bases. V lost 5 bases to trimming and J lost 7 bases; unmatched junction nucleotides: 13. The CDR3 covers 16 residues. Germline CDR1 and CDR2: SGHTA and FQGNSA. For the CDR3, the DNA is TGTGCCAGCAGCACACCGGGAAGCGGGGTAGTCGGGGAGCTGTTTTTT. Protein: CASSTPGSGVVGELFF.

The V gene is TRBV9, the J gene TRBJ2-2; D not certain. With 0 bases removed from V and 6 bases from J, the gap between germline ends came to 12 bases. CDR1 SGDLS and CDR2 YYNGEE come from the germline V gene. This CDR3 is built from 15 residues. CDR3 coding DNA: TGTGCCAGCAGCGTAGGAACAGTCGGATCCGGGGAGCTGTTTTTT. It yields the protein CASSVGTVGSGELFF.

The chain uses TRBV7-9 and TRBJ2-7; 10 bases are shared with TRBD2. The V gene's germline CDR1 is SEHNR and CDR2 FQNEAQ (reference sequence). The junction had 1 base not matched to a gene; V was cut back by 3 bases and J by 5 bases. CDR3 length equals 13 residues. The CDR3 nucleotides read TGTGCCAGCAGCTTGCTAGCGGGAGACGAGCAGTACTTC. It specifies CASSLLAGDEQYF.

CDR3 sequence: CASSRGQGGTGELFF. In DNA, the CDR3 is TGTGCCAGTAGTAGGGGACAGGGCGGTACCGGGGAGCTGTTTTTT. The chain combines TRBV19 with TRBJ2-2; 9 bases map to TRBD1. V gave up 4 bases and J gave up 5 bases; unmatched junction bases: 5. This CDR3 is built from 15 residues. Looked up from germline, CDR1 is LNHDA and CDR2 is SQIVND (reference sequence).

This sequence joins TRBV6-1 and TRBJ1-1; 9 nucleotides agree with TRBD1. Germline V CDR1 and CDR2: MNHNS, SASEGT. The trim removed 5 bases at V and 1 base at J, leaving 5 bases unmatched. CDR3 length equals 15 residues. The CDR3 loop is CASSTQGAGNTEAFF. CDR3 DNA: TGTGCCAGCAGTACACAGGGGGCTGGGAACACTGAAGCTTTCTTT.

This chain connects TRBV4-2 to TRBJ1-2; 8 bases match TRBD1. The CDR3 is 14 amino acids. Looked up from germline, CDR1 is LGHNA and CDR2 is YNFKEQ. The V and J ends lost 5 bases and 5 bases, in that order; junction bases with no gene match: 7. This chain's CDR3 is CASSLTGGAYGYTF. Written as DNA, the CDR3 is TGTGCCAGCAGCTTAACAGGGGGGGCTTATGGCTACACCTTC.

This CDR3 is CAWSVRRAGELFF. The CDR3, as DNA: TGTGCCTGGAGTGTACGGCGGGCCGGGGAGCTGTTTTTT. J is TRBJ2-2 and V is TRBV30; possibly TRBD2 for D (5 bases). CDR1 and CDR2 from the germline V gene are GTSNPN and SVGIG (reference sequence). The CDR3 consists of 13 residues. Deletions cut 0 bases from V and 6 bases from J, with 8 bases between.

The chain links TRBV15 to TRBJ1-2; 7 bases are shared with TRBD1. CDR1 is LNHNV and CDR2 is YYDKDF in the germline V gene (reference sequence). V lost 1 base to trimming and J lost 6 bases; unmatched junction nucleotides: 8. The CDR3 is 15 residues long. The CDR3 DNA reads TGTGCCACCAGCAGAGGTGACAGGGATGGGGATGGCTACACCTTC. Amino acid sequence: CATSRGDRDGDGYTF.